A selection of T cell receptor beta chains follows, all from one sample in a study of T cells in Graves' hyperthyroidism and ophthalmopathy. MiXCR, run by TCRdb on the multiplex PCR reads, gives a single entry per CDR3 protein. The profile shows about 350,000 distinct CDR3 sequences, about 14% of them singletons. The sequenced sample was blood. The origin of the receptors is a woman between 25 and 40 years old with Graves' hyperthyroidism. Each CDR3 is given without its conserved first and last residue. Fields, in order: clone size, V gene, J gene, CDR3 protein. The size of a clone is reported for some rows only, either as once, few or many, or as a class for expanded clones.

>few|TRBV7-9|TRBJ2-1
ASTSSGGEQF
>many|TRBV7-9|TRBJ2-3
ASSLVSPDTQY
>many|TRBV28|TRBJ1-2
ASSQVGDGYT
>many|TRBV2|TRBJ1-3
ATQRQTHSGNTIY
>once|TRBV20-1|TRBJ2-7
SGRGLAGGIFTCEQY
>.|TRBV4-1|TRBJ2-7
ASSQDVSRTSGPLWQY
>.|TRBV6-2/TRBV6-3|TRBJ2-1
ASSLRYPGLAGYNEQF
>many|TRBV27|TRBJ2-2
ASSLLGSNTGELF
>many|TRBV29-1|TRBJ1-1
SVQPKGQGALTEAF
>many|TRBV6-1|TRBJ2-7
ASYGTGVTYEQY
>many|TRBV10-3|TRBJ1-4
AAGGLATNEKLF
>few|TRBV7-8|TRBJ2-1
ASSLESLANEQF
>few|TRBV28|TRBJ2-5
ASRVAGDQETQY
>.|TRBV13|TRBJ2-3
ASSRPGLAGNTDTQY
>once|TRBV9|TRBJ2-5
ASSVGGTRETQY
>many|TRBV5-1|TRBJ2-1
ASSLAVVGTGDEQF
>few|TRBV30|TRBJ1-1
AWSGPTGRAF
>few|TRBV12-3/TRBV12-4|TRBJ2-1
ASSLTGYWEQF
>.|TRBV7-9|TRBJ1-4
ASSTQTGGTEKLF
>.|TRBV4-1|TRBJ1-2
ASSQIGGGEGYT
>many|TRBV12-5|TRBJ2-7
ASGPNRDSTYEQY
>few|TRBV28|TRBJ2-1
ASSDPPYNEQF
>many|TRBV28|TRBJ2-4
ASSRPTGTLKDIQY
>few|TRBV6-1|TRBJ2-1
ASSFELAGSNEQF
>few|TRBV10-1|TRBJ2-2
ASSARGGELF
>.|TRBV9|TRBJ2-3
ASGLGDTQY
>many|TRBV9|TRBJ1-5
ASSLGGDSNQPQH
>many|TRBV28|TRBJ2-5
ASSLITGGKETQY
>.|TRBV5-1|TRBJ1-1
ASSLGFAEAF